The text below deals with one T cell receptor beta chain. Its antigen is unidentified. The length of the CDR3 is 16 residues. Trimming cost V 3 bases and J 3 bases; bases outside gene matches: 10. Germline CDR1 and CDR2: SGHTA and FQGNSA. The data are from a study of beta chain features in type 1 diabetes. Study-wide context: The samples had 90 million to 130 million sorted cells examined in all. Study outcomes and limitations: Researchers caution that PCR might favor shorter templates, equally among patients and controls. Shorter TCRB CDR3s, moderately but significantly so, marked every one of the four CD4+ subsets in Type 1 diabetes patients. The naive, central memory and Treg TCRB repertoires of patients appeared to be more similar to one another than those of healthy donors.

The investigators reverse transcribed all of the isolated RNA, so they sequenced expressed TCRB transcripts. Each sample of naive, central memory or regulatory T cells had, on average, roughly 3.5 million reads. Repertoires were generated with immunoSEQ multiplex PCR, while TCRdb's copy carries only in-frame clones and drops some. This repertoire shows about 340,000 clones, about a tenth found once; its top ten account for 0.95% to 1.1%. The sample was central memory CD4+ T cells from blood. The clonotype comes from a man between 25 and 39 years old with type 1 diabetes. This chain uses TRBV7-2 with TRBJ2-5; 7 nucleotides align to TRBD1. The CDR3 nucleotides read TGTGCCAGCAGCTTGGGACAGTCCGGTCCCGAAGAGACCCAGTACTTC. Amino acids: CASSLGQSGPEETQYF.